Below are 27 T cell receptor beta chains sequenced from a single sample in a study of human T cells and chemical hapten exposure. Time point noted: patch test 1, 2 weeks after DPC sensitization. Treatment described: therapeutic diphenylcyclopropenone sensitization with weekly scalp DPC. Using its own MiXCR run on the RACE reads, TCRdb lists one record per CDR3 protein. The profile shows about 340,000 distinct CDR3 sequences, around 7% of them singletons. Source: whole blood, taken in connection with sensitization to the hapten diphenylcyclopropenone (DPC). These receptors were taken from a woman aged 18-29 years with alopecia areata. Some clones in this sample may be carry-over from other donors' samples.

This sequence joins TRBV20-1 and TRBJ2-2, with D tentatively TRBD1 (6 bases). The CDR3 has 13 amino acids. CDR1 and CDR2 (germline): DFQATT, SNEGSKA (reference sequence). The V gene lost 5 bases and the J gene lost 11 bases, with 18 bases spanning the gap. The CDR3 nucleotides are TGCAGTGCTTTAACCTTACAGGGCAGAGAGCTGTTTTTT. This codes for CSALTLQGRELFF.

The chain carries TRBV3-1 and TRBJ2-3; a possible D gene is TRBD2 (6 bases). Germline lookup yields CDR1 LGHDT and CDR2 YNNKEL (reference sequence). The CDR3 has 14 amino acids. Trimming stripped 6 bases from V and 0 bases from J, with 10 bases between. CDR3 in amino acids: CASRGGRSTDTQYF. The CDR3 DNA reads as TGTGCCAGCAGGGGGGGACGGAGCACAGATACGCAGTATTTT.

The table lists this clonotype with a few counts. The genes are TRBV5-6 and TRBJ1-5, with D perhaps matching TRBD1 (6 bases). Germline-derived CDR1 and CDR2 are SGHDT and YYEEEE. The CDR3 totals 17 residues. Deletions cut 1 base from V and 3 bases from J, with 17 bases between. The CDR3 region has the DNA TGTGCCAGCAGCTTGTGGGCACAGGGCTTCGTCAATCAGCCCCAGCATTTT. This translates into CASSLWAQGFVNQPQHF.

This clonotype was observed a handful of times. The chain carries TRBV5-6 and TRBJ1-6; weak D call: TRBD1 (5 bases). The V gene's germline CDR1 is SGHDT and CDR2 YYEEEE. The length of the CDR3 is 15 residues. With 3 bases removed from V and 7 bases from J, the gap between germline ends came to 14 bases. CDR3 region: CASSSGPVRNSPLHF. In DNA, the CDR3 is TGTGCCAGCAGCTCGGGGCCGGTACGGAATTCACCCCTCCACTTT.

CDR3 sequence reads: CASSQDIEGRVNTEAFF. The CDR3 region has the DNA TGCGCCAGCAGCCAAGATATCGAGGGCAGAGTAAACACTGAAGCTTTCTTT. The chain is built from TRBV4-3 and TRBJ1-1; D gene unclear. Germline CDR1 is LGHNA and CDR2 is YSLEER. The CDR3 is made up of 17 amino acids. V was pared by 0 bases and J by 2 bases, with 16 bases between.

The rearrangement joins TRBV29-1 to TRBJ2-2; tentatively, D is TRBD2 (5 bases). The CDR3 has 13 residues. CDR1 is SQVTM and CDR2 is ANQGSEA in the germline V gene. V was cut by 7 bases and J by 6 bases, with 15 bases left in between. The CDR3 DNA reads TGCAGCGCCCGTAGGCCCGGGGCCGGGGAGCTGTTTTTT. Its translation is CSARRPGAGELFF.

Concerning this clonotype: This CDR3 is missing its conserved last phenylalanine or tryptophan, likely due to a read error. The CDR3 loop reads CASSAGTGHNQPQHL. DNA of the CDR3: TGTGCCAGCAGTGCCGGGACAGGACACAATCAGCCCCAGCATCTT. This chain joins TRBV6-5 and TRBJ1-5; 8 positions match TRBD1. This CDR3 is 15 amino acids long. Germline trimming cut 5 bases from V and 3 bases from J; bases unmatched to any gene: 6. CDR1 is MNHEY, CDR2 SVGAGI, per germline.

This clonotype was recorded a few times. The chain recombines TRBV7-8 with TRBJ1-4, with 9 positions matching TRBD1. The length of the CDR3 is 15 residues. J lost 7 bases, V lost 3 bases, and 6 bases had no gene match. The germline V gene encodes CDR1 SGHVS and CDR2 FQNEAQ. The CDR3 protein is CASSFYRGQGEKLFF. The CDR3 DNA is TGTGCCAGCAGCTTTTACAGGGGGCAGGGTGAAAAACTGTTTTTT.

Worth noting for this clonotype: A read error may account for a junction end that differs from germline. The genes are TRBV12-3 or TRBV12-4 and TRBJ2-1; 8 bases line up with TRBD2. The CDR3 runs to 12 residues. The CDR3 here is CASSGTRGGHLF. In nucleotides, the CDR3 is TGTGCCAGCAGCGGTACCCGCGGGGGGCACCTCTTC.

This clonotype was counted at least ten times. This chain links TRBV18 with TRBJ2-3, with D hard to call. Looked up from germline, CDR1 is KGHSH and CDR2 is LQKENI. This CDR3 contains 13 residues. V lost 1 base and J lost 1, with 3 bases in between. The CDR3 region has the DNA TGTGCCAGCTCACCACAACGCACAGATACGCAGTATTTT. This gives the protein CASSPQRTDTQYF.

The table lists this clonotype with many counts. The rearrangement uses TRBV4-3 and TRBJ2-3; 11 nucleotides match TRBD2. The V segment lost 8 bases and the J segment 4 bases; nucleotides outside the gene matches: 8. The CDR3 has 15 residues. Germline V lookup: CDR1 LGHNA, CDR2 YSLEER. The CDR3 DNA follows: TGCGCCAGCCGATCACTAGCGGGGGATGCAGATACGCAGTATTTT. Amino acids: CASRSLAGDADTQYF.

The chain employs TRBV2 and TRBJ1-1, with TRBD1 as a possible D gene (6 bases). The V and J ends lost 9 bases and 4 bases respectively, with 9 bases between them. The CDR3 spans 11 residues. From germline, CDR1 is SNHLY and CDR2 FYNNEI. The CDR3, as DNA: TGTGCCAGATCACAGGGCACTGAAGCTTTCTTT. Its protein is CARSQGTEAFF.

There are many counts of this clonotype. V is TRBV2 and J is TRBJ2-3; 7 nucleotides align to TRBD1. V trimming: 4 bases; J trimming: 4 bases; junction bases outside the gene matches: 5. Germline V gives CDR1 SNHLY, CDR2 FYNNEI. The CDR3 sequence is 14 residues long. Written as DNA, the CDR3 is TGTGCCAGCAGTGGGGACCAGGGGGCAGATACGCAGTATTTT. This encodes CASSGDQGADTQYF.

Within the sample, this clonotype is large (0.1 to 1%). J is TRBJ2-3 and V is TRBV5-1; D assignment may be TRBD1 or TRBD2 (5 bases each). Trimming shortened V by 7 bases and J by 4 bases, and 10 bases separated the two germline ends. Germline CDR1 reads SGHRS; CDR2 reads YFSETQ. The CDR3 is 12 residues long. Written as DNA, the CDR3 is TGCGCCAGCGGGGACGTTTCAGATACGCAGTATTTT. Its protein is CASGDVSDTQYF.

The chain couples TRBV7-9 to TRBJ1-6, with 8 positions matching TRBD1. The V gene's germline CDR1 is SEHNR and CDR2 FQNEAQ (reference sequence). CDR3 length equals 19 residues. The ends lost 5 bases at V and 3 bases at J; junction bases unmatched: 15. The CDR3 spells CASSILPEAGGNYNSPLHF. As DNA, the CDR3 is TGTGCCAGCAGCATTCTGCCCGAGGCAGGGGGCAACTATAATTCACCCCTCCACTTT.

CDR3 DNA: TGTGCCAGCAGCTTTTTTCGGGCCCTGAACACTGAAGCTTTCTTT. Translation: CASSFFRALNTEAFF. The chain has TRBV7-6 and TRBJ1-1; the D is unclear. The germline gives CDR1 SGHVS, CDR2 FNYEAQ. Trimming removed 3 bases from V and 0 bases from J, with 11 bases in between. The CDR3 extends over 15 amino acids.

To note about this clonotype: The junction differs from germline at one of its ends, possibly a read error. The chain employs TRBV5-1 and TRBJ2-5; 7 positions agree with TRBD1. Germline CDR1 reads SGHRS; CDR2 reads YFSETQ. There are 14 residues in the CDR3. Written as DNA, the CDR3 is TGCGCCAGCAGTTTGGACAGGAGCCAAGAGACCCAGTACTTC. Translated, it gives CASSLDRSQETQYF.

This clonotype was picked up many times. V usage is TRBV18 and J usage is TRBJ2-7, with D perhaps being TRBD1 or TRBD2 (5 bases each). V lost 1 base, J lost 2 bases, and 12 bases lay in between. The CDR3 sequence is 15 residues long. Germline lookup yields CDR1 KGHSH and CDR2 LQKENI. For the CDR3, the DNA is TGTGCCAGCTCACCACAGGGGTGGGGGACCTACGAGCAGTACTTC. It is translated as CASSPQGWGTYEQYF.

V usage is TRBV21-1 and J usage is TRBJ1-2; the DNA was not used to check the table's D call, TRBD1. TRBV21-1 has pseudogene status. This CDR3 contains 15 residues. Here the CDR3 reads CASSKYQQGHYGYTF. The CDR3 DNA follows: TGTGCCAGCAGCAAGTATCAACAGGGTCACTATGGCTACACCTTC.

In its sample, this clonotype was seen a few times. The chain couples TRBV7-6 to TRBJ2-3; 16 bases fit TRBD2. The V gene's germline CDR1 is SGHVS and CDR2 FNYEAQ. The V gene end was trimmed by 0 bases and the J gene end by 5 bases; junction bases not matched to a gene: 5. This CDR3 is built from 18 residues. CDR3 DNA sequence: TGTGCCAGCAGCTTAGCCGGGACTAGCGGGGGGGCAAGAGATACGCAGTATTTT. Residues: CASSLAGTSGGARDTQYF.

This clonotype turned up a few times. The chain uses TRBV6-5 and TRBJ1-5, with TRBD1 identical over 7 bases. The CDR3 runs to 14 residues. Looked up from germline, CDR1 is MNHEY and CDR2 is SVGAGI. The V gene end was trimmed by 5 bases and the J gene end by 5 bases; junction bases not matched to a gene: 6. The chain's CDR3 is CASSLYRGYQPQHF. The CDR3, as DNA: TGTGCCAGCAGTCTTTACAGGGGATATCAGCCCCAGCATTTT.

This clonotype has ten or more counts. This rearrangement joins TRBV6-5 to TRBJ2-3; TRBD1 or TRBD2 may be the D gene (5 bases each). From germline, CDR1 is MNHEY and CDR2 SVGAGI. This CDR3 is 13 amino acids long. Trimming removed 4 bases from V and 8 bases from J, with 13 bases in between. The CDR3 region is CASSSPGTGTQYF. The CDR3 DNA is TGTGCCAGCAGTTCCCCCGGGACGGGTACGCAGTATTTT.

This clonotype was detected a few times. The chain joins TRBV6-2 or TRBV6-3 to TRBJ1-1; D perhaps matches TRBD1 (5 bases). Germline CDR1 reads MNHEY; CDR2 reads SVGEGT. The CDR3 covers 14 residues. V dropped 2 bases and J dropped 3 bases, with 10 bases sitting between them. The CDR3 spells CASSYPDRYTEAFF. CDR3 in DNA: TGTGCCAGCAGTTACCCCGACAGATACACTGAAGCTTTCTTT.

V and J are TRBV25-1 and TRBJ2-5; 11 bases match TRBD2. Per the germline V gene, CDR1 is MGHDK and CDR2 is SYGVNS. The CDR3 totals 15 residues. V trimming: 5 bases; J trimming: 5 bases; junction bases outside the gene matches: 7. In DNA, the CDR3 is TGTGCCAGCAGTTCTAGCGGGGGGCCCCAGGAGACCCAGTACTTC. This sequence encodes CASSSSGGPQETQYF.

V is TRBV5-1 and J is TRBJ1-2; D unclear. The CDR3 has 15 amino acids. CDR1 is SGHRS and CDR2 is YFSETQ in the germline V gene. V lost 2 bases, J lost 6 bases, and 17 bases lay in between. The CDR3 loop reads CASSFELRIGDGYTF. The CDR3, as DNA: TGCGCCAGCAGCTTCGAGCTCAGGATCGGAGATGGCTACACCTTC. The whole variable domain, filled in from reference TRBV5-1 and TRBJ1-2, reads KAGVTQTPRYLIKTRGQQVTLSCSPISGHRSVSWYQQTPGQGLQFLFEYFSETQRNKGNFPGRFSGRQFSNSRSEMNVSTLELGDSALYLCASSFELRIGDGYTFGSGTRLTVV.

This clonotype was observed at least ten times. The chain is built from TRBV20-1 and TRBJ2-3; perhaps D is TRBD1 or TRBD2 (5 bases each). Germline CDR1 reads DFQATT; CDR2 reads SNEGSKA (reference sequence). V lost 6 bases and J lost 6, with 16 bases in between. CDR3 length: 13 amino acids. CDR3 bases: TGCAGTGCCGCCGGGGCCACACACGATACGCAGTATTTT. Translation: CSAAGATHDTQYF.

This clonotype was detected a few times. The CDR3 loop reads CASSQGRPVPGLGYTF. The DNA of the CDR3 is TGCGCCAGCAGCCAAGGTCGTCCAGTCCCGGGGCTTGGCTACACCTTC. The chain has TRBV4-1 and TRBJ1-2, with a possible D match to TRBD1 (5 bases). CDR3 length: 16 residues. The germline CDR1 and CDR2 sequences are MGHRA and YSYEKL. The V gene lost 1 base and the J gene lost 7 bases, with 19 bases spanning the gap.